This entry lists 31 T cell receptor beta chains sequenced from one sample in a study of siplizumab effects on memory and regulatory T cells. The table came from immunoSEQ multiplex PCR; TCRdb's copy has only in-frame clones and leaves some out. The table shows more than 45,000 clones, with more than 80% occurring only once. The sequenced sample consisted of CD8+ T cells sorted from blood. These receptors were obtained from a human donor in good health.

The chain uses TRBV7-9 and TRBJ2-2; D is unresolved. Germline values: CDR1 SEHNR, CDR2 FQNEAQ (reference sequence). The CDR3 sequence is 12 residues long. The V end lost 5 bases, the J end lost 3 bases, and 4 bases lay between the germline ends. The CDR3 nucleotides read TGTGCCAGCAGCGATTACACCGGGGAGCTGTTTTTT. Amino acid sequence: CASSDYTGELFF.

This clone has just one count. The chain recombines TRBV5-1 with TRBJ1-2; TRBD1 matches at 10 bases. Germline V gene sequence: CDR1 SGHRS, CDR2 YFSETQ. The CDR3 has 19 residues. Losses at the gene ends were 4 bases for V and 0 bases for J; bases not matched to a gene: 15. The CDR3 loop reads CASSIGAAGTGEANYGYTF. The CDR3 nucleotides read TGCGCCAGCAGCATAGGTGCAGCGGGGACAGGGGAAGCTAACTATGGCTACACCTTC.

The V call is TRBV29-1, the J call TRBJ1-2; D perhaps matches TRBD1 (5 bases). The CDR3 runs 12 residues. Germline CDR1 SQVTM, CDR2 ANQGSEA. The V end lost 1 base, the J end lost 4 bases, and 7 bases lay between the germline ends. The DNA for the CDR3 is TGCAGCGTTGAAGCGCAGGGCTATGGCTACACCTTC. It encodes CSVEAQGYGYTF.

V is TRBV7-2 and J is TRBJ1-2; D gene unclear. Between the trimmed V and J ends, which lost 1 base and 1 base, there was a span of 7 bases. This CDR3 is built from 14 residues. Germline lookup yields CDR1 SGHTA and CDR2 FQGNSA. The CDR3 loop reads CASSLEPDNYGYTF. The CDR3 coding sequence is TGTGCCAGCAGCTTAGAGCCGGATAACTATGGCTACACCTTC.

The chain employs TRBV9 and TRBJ2-5; 9 nucleotides agree with TRBD2. Unmatched junction bases numbered 10, after V lost 4 bases and J lost 0 bases. Germline CDR1 is SGDLS and CDR2 is YYNGEE. The CDR3 spans 17 residues. The CDR3 region is CASSPTGSGRYQETQYF. CDR3 nucleotides: TGTGCCAGCAGCCCGACGGGAAGCGGGAGGTACCAAGAGACCCAGTACTTC.

This clone occurred many times. This chain joins TRBV2 and TRBJ2-7; 12 bases are a match to TRBD2. Per germline, CDR1 SNHLY and CDR2 FYNNEI. Unmatched junction bases numbered 4, after V lost 4 bases and J lost 0 bases. The CDR3 length is 16 residues. The CDR3 reads CASSAGTSGFSYEQYF. The CDR3, as DNA: TGTGCCAGCAGTGCTGGGACTAGCGGGTTCTCCTACGAGCAGTACTTC. Supplemented by reference TRBV2 and TRBJ2-7, the full variable domain reads EPEVTQTPSHQVTQMGQEVILRCVPISNHLYFYWYRQILGQKVEFLVSFYNNEISEKSEIFDDQFSVERPDGSNFTLKIRSTKLEDSAMYFCASSAGTSGFSYEQYFGPGTRLTVT.

V gene TRBV6-6 combines with J gene TRBJ1-3; D not resolved. The CDR3 totals 14 residues. V gave up 7 bases and J gave up 0 bases, with 10 bases separating them. CDR1 and CDR2 (germline): MNHNY, SVGAGI (reference sequence). The CDR3 loop is CASKRTSSGNTIYF. CDR3 sequence (DNA): TGTGCCAGCAAGCGCACCAGCTCTGGAAACACCATATATTTT.

The chain joins TRBV7-8 to TRBJ2-7; 10 nucleotides match TRBD2. The CDR3 runs 15 residues. Unmatched junction bases numbered 3, after V lost 4 bases and J lost 0 bases. Germline V gives CDR1 SGHVS, CDR2 FQNEAQ. CDR3 coding DNA: TGTGCCAGCAGCTCTCGGACTAGCGGCTCCTACGAGCAGTACTTC. Protein sequence: CASSSRTSGSYEQYF.

The chain joins TRBV10-3 to TRBJ2-1; 10 bases align to TRBD2. J gave up 3 bases and V 2 bases, and 1 base lay outside the gene matches. Germline-derived CDR1 and CDR2 are ENHRY and SYGVKD. The CDR3 spans 15 residues. This CDR3 is CAISEGLADYNEQFF. Here the CDR3 DNA reads TGTGCCATCAGTGAGGGACTAGCGGACTACAATGAGCAGTTCTTC.

The chain has TRBV5-6 and TRBJ2-7; D call uncertain. The CDR3 is made up of 12 amino acids. The V end lost 0 bases, the J end lost 7 bases, and 8 bases lay between the germline ends. Germline lookup yields CDR1 SGHDT and CDR2 YYEEEE. This chain's CDR3 is CASSLAVEEQYF. In DNA form, the CDR3 reads TGTGCCAGCAGCTTGGCCGTAGAAGAGCAGTACTTC.

V is TRBV27 and J is TRBJ1-2; TRBD1 aligns across 9 bases. The V segment lost 5 bases and the J segment 3 bases; nucleotides outside the gene matches: 13. The germline gives CDR1 MNHEY, CDR2 SMNVEV (reference sequence). The length of the CDR3 is 17 residues. The CDR3 protein is CASSASGTGLPYYGYTF. In DNA form, the CDR3 reads TGTGCCAGCAGTGCGTCCGGGACAGGGCTCCCCTACTATGGCTACACCTTC.

This chain connects TRBV7-2 to TRBJ1-2; TRBD1 is a possible D gene (5 bases). Per germline, CDR1 SGHTA and CDR2 FQGNSA. V shed 1 base and J shed 7 bases, with 16 bases lying between them. The CDR3 is made up of 15 amino acids. The CDR3 reads CASSLVREGKGGYTF. For the CDR3, the DNA is TGTGCCAGCAGCTTAGTCAGGGAGGGGAAGGGTGGCTACACCTTC.

V and J are TRBV29-1 and TRBJ2-1; D gene unclear. The CDR3 is 13 amino acids. V lost 5 bases and J 1 base, leaving 9 bases between the germline ends. Per germline, CDR1 SQVTM and CDR2 ANQGSEA. The CDR3 protein is CSVFSDSYNEQFF. CDR3 nucleotides: TGCAGCGTTTTTTCGGATTCCTACAATGAGCAGTTCTTC.

The chain carries TRBV7-2 and TRBJ1-5; D is perhaps TRBD1 (6 bases). This CDR3 is 15 amino acids long. V was trimmed by 5 bases and J by 3 bases, leaving 14 bases between them. Germline loops: CDR1 SGHTA, CDR2 FQGNSA. For the CDR3, the DNA is TGTGCCAGCAGCATAGAACAGGGTGACAATCAGCCCCAGCATTTT. Its protein product is CASSIEQGDNQPQHF.

The V gene is TRBV9, the J gene TRBJ1-1; tentatively, D is TRBD1 (6 bases). The CDR3 has 16 amino acids. Trimming removed 0 bases from V and 2 bases from J, with 14 bases in between. CDR1 and CDR2 from the germline V gene are SGDLS and YYNGEE. Here the CDR3 reads CASSVASSGTNTEAFF. The CDR3 DNA sequence: TGTGCCAGCAGCGTAGCTTCGTCAGGGACAAACACTGAAGCTTTCTTT.

DNA for the CDR3: TGTGCCAGCAGTCCTGCCAGGGGCCAAGAGACCCAGTACTTC. Its translation: CASSPARGQETQYF. The rearrangement links TRBV27 to TRBJ2-5, with a possible D match to TRBD1 (6 bases). Trimming removed 5 bases from V and 1 base from J, with 11 bases in between. Germline CDR1 reads MNHEY; CDR2 reads SMNVEV (reference sequence). This CDR3 region has 14 residues.

This chain connects TRBV19 to TRBJ2-1; 7 bases map to TRBD2. This CDR3 has 15 amino acids. Germline V gene lookup returns CDR1 LNHDA and CDR2 SQIVND (reference sequence). After removal of 3 bases from V and 3 bases from J, the junction contained 5 bases not matched to a gene. This CDR3 is CASSISAGDYNEQFF. The CDR3 DNA is TGTGCCAGTAGTATTTCCGCGGGGGACTACAATGAGCAGTTCTTC.

The CDR3 region is CASSQELGSSYNEQFF. The CDR3 region has the DNA TGTGCCAGCAGCCAAGAGTTGGGGAGCTCCTACAATGAGCAGTTCTTC. The chain employs TRBV4-2 and TRBJ2-1; TRBD2 is a possible D gene (5 bases). V was trimmed by 0 bases and J by 0 bases, leaving 9 bases between them. The germline CDR1 and CDR2 sequences are LGHNA and YNFKEQ. The CDR3 loop spans 16 amino acids.

This chain links TRBV6-1 with TRBJ1-4; D possibly corresponds to TRBD1 (5 bases). The CDR3 runs to 18 residues. The germline V gene encodes CDR1 MNHNS and CDR2 SASEGT. The V end was cut by 3 bases, the J end by 4 bases, with 21 bases between. The CDR3 DNA reads as TGTGCCAGCAGTGATTTGGGAAGGGGATTAGTCCATAATGAAAAACTGTTTTTT. It codes for CASSDLGRGLVHNEKLFF.

This rearrangement joins TRBV7-9 to TRBJ2-5; D may match TRBD1 or TRBD2 (5 bases each). Germline V lookup: CDR1 SEHNR, CDR2 FQNEAQ (reference sequence). The CDR3 is made up of 15 amino acids. Trimming removed 5 bases from V and 5 bases from J, with 18 bases in between. The CDR3: CASSPPVGAGETQYF. The CDR3 region has the DNA TGTGCCAGCAGCCCCCCGGTCGGGGCCGGGGAGACCCAGTACTTC.

The V gene is TRBV7-9, the J gene TRBJ2-2, with D uncertain. CDR1 is SEHNR, CDR2 FQNEAQ, per germline (reference sequence). The CDR3 runs to 14 residues. V lost 1 base and J lost 6, with 9 bases in between. The CDR3 loop is CASSLVSRPGELFF. The CDR3 DNA reads as TGTGCCAGCAGCTTAGTCTCCCGCCCCGGGGAGCTGTTTTTT.

This clone was observed a single time. J is TRBJ1-1 and V is TRBV14; weak D call: TRBD1 (5 bases). This CDR3 is 14 amino acids long. Per the germline V gene, CDR1 is SGHDN and CDR2 is FVKESK. The V end was cut by 4 bases, the J end by 5 bases, with 14 bases between. This CDR3 reads CASSPGTVTTEAFF. The CDR3 region has the DNA TGTGCCAGCAGCCCCGGGACGGTCACGACTGAAGCTTTCTTT.

The chain is built from TRBV29-1 and TRBJ2-1; 8 nucleotides line up with TRBD1. Germline CDR1 reads SQVTM; CDR2 reads ANQGSEA. The V segment lost 4 bases and the J segment 2 bases; nucleotides outside the gene matches: 1. This CDR3 region has 13 residues. The CDR3 DNA sequence: TGCAGCGTTGCAGGGGGCGCCTACAATGAGCAGTTCTTC. Residues: CSVAGGAYNEQFF.

The rearrangement links TRBV27 to TRBJ2-3; the match to TRBD2 covers 11 bases. Per germline, CDR1 MNHEY and CDR2 SMNVEV (reference sequence). The CDR3 runs 15 residues. The V and J ends lost 6 bases and 4 bases, in that order; junction bases with no gene match: 6. The CDR3 protein is CASRIAGGIPDTQYF. The CDR3 bases are TGTGCCAGCAGAATAGCGGGAGGGATCCCAGATACGCAGTATTTT.

V usage is TRBV2 and J usage is TRBJ2-3; D unclear. The V gene lost 2 bases and the J gene lost 5 bases, with 5 bases spanning the gap. The CDR3 runs to 12 residues. Germline lookup yields CDR1 SNHLY and CDR2 FYNNEI. The CDR3 reads CASSERQDTQYF. CDR3 DNA sequence: TGTGCCAGCAGTGAACGGCAAGATACGCAGTATTTT. The variable domain in full, with the rest retrieved from reference TRBV2 and TRBJ2-3, is EPEVTQTPSHQVTQMGQEVILRCVPISNHLYFYWYRQILGQKVEFLVSFYNNEISEKSEIFDDQFSVERPDGSNFTLKIRSTKLEDSAMYFCASSERQDTQYFGPGTRLTVL.

The J gene is TRBJ2-1, the V gene TRBV2; D remains ambiguous. Trimming shortened V by 7 bases and J by 7 bases, and 14 bases separated the two germline ends. Germline V gives CDR1 SNHLY, CDR2 FYNNEI. The CDR3 totals 13 residues. The CDR3 reads CASKPGEKNEQFF. In DNA, the CDR3 is TGTGCCAGCAAACCCGGAGAAAAAAATGAGCAGTTCTTC.

This sequence joins TRBV27 and TRBJ1-5; D uncertain. This CDR3 region has 13 residues. V lost 1 base to trimming and J lost 6 bases, with 7 bases between them. Germline assignment: CDR1 MNHEY and CDR2 SMNVEV (reference sequence). The CDR3 DNA reads as TGTGCCAGCAGTTTATTCGTGGGTCAGCCCCAGCATTTT. Protein product: CASSLFVGQPQHF.

CDR3 sequence (DNA): TGTGCCAGCAGCTTAGCGGCCGGGGAAAAACTGTTTTTT. Amino acid sequence: CASSLAAGEKLFF. This chain links TRBV13 with TRBJ1-4; the D is unclear. Germline CDR1 and CDR2: PRHDT and FYEKMQ (reference sequence). The CDR3 is 13 residues long. V was cut by 1 base and J by 8 bases, with 8 bases left in between.

The V and J genes are TRBV25-1 and TRBJ2-2; D call uncertain. V was pared by 0 bases and J by 5 bases, with 7 bases between. The CDR3 is 14 amino acids. Germline V gene data show CDR1 as MGHDK and CDR2 as SYGVNS. CDR3 DNA: TGTGCCAGCAGTGAATATAGAGCTACCGGGGAGCTGTTTTTT. Protein: CASSEYRATGELFF. The full variable domain, rest sourced from reference TRBV25-1 and TRBJ2-2, is EADIYQTPRYLVIGTGKKITLECSQTMGHDKMYWYQQDPGMELHLIHYSYGVNSTEKGDLSSESTVSRIRTEHFPLTLESARPSHTSQYLCASSEYRATGELFFGEGSRLTVL.

This chain links TRBV5-4 with TRBJ2-7; TRBD2 aligns across 9 bases. Germline CDR1 reads SGHNT; CDR2 reads YYREEE (reference sequence). J lost 2 bases, V lost 3 bases, and 9 bases had no gene match. CDR3 length: 16 amino acids. The CDR3 bases are TGTGCCAGCAGCTCACCTAGCGGGACCGACGCCTACGAGCAGTACTTC. Protein: CASSSPSGTDAYEQYF.

The chain recombines TRBV4-3 with TRBJ2-7; no firm D call. V was pared by 4 bases and J by 3 bases, with 10 bases between. This CDR3 is built from 13 residues. Germline V gene lookup returns CDR1 LGHNA and CDR2 YSLEER. The CDR3 DNA reads TGCGCCAGCAGCCGGAACCGATTCTACGAGCAGTACTTC. Amino acid sequence: CASSRNRFYEQYF.